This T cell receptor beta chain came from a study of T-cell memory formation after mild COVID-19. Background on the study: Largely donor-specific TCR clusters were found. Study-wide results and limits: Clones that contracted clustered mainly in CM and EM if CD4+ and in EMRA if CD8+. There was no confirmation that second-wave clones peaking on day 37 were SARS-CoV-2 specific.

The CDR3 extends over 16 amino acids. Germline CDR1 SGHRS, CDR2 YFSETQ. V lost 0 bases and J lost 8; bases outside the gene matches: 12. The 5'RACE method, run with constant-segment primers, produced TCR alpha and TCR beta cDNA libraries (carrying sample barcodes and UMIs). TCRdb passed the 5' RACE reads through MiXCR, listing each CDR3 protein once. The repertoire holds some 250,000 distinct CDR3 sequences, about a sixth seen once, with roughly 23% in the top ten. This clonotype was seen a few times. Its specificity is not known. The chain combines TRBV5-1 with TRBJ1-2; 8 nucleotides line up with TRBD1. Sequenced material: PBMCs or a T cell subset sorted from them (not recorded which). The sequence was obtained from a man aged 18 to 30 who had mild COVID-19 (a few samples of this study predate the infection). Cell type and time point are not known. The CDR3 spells CASSLGPDRGRRGYTF. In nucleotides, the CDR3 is TGCGCCAGCAGCTTGGGCCCCGACAGGGGTCGGAGAGGCTACACCTTC.